These 31 T cell receptor beta chains were sequenced from one sample in a study of blood T cell repertoires in COVID-19. Generated by immunoSEQ multiplex PCR, the TCRdb table keeps only in-frame clones and is missing some. The sample holds tens of thousands of clones, around 82% seen once. Material: peripheral blood. These receptors originate from a man between 65 and 85 years old with active COVID-19.

This clone was counted ten times or more. V gene TRBV4-2 combines with J gene TRBJ2-7, with 7 bases aligning to TRBD1. The CDR3 runs to 15 residues. The V gene's germline CDR1 is LGHNA and CDR2 YNFKEQ. The trim removed 4 bases at V and 4 bases at J, leaving 10 bases unmatched. The CDR3 nucleotides are TGTGCCAGCAGCCTGGGGACAGTTAATGAGTACGAGCAGTACTTC. Amino acids: CASSLGTVNEYEQYF.

This chain links TRBV18 with TRBJ2-7, with D tentatively TRBD1 (6 bases). V dropped 1 base and J dropped 2 bases, with 6 bases sitting between them. This CDR3 has 13 amino acids. CDR1 is KGHSH and CDR2 is LQKENI in the germline V gene. CDR3 sequence reads: CASSPQGAYEQYF. CDR3 bases: TGTGCCAGCTCACCACAGGGGGCCTACGAGCAGTACTTC.

This clone was counted a few times. The chain couples TRBV9 to TRBJ1-2, with 8 bases matching TRBD1. The germline V gene encodes CDR1 SGDLS and CDR2 YYNGEE. The CDR3 covers 13 residues. The V gene end was trimmed by 3 bases and the J gene end by 3 bases; junction bases not matched to a gene: 1. CDR3 protein: CASSDRGDYGYTF. Written as DNA, the CDR3 is TGTGCCAGCAGCGACAGGGGGGACTATGGCTACACCTTC.

The chain recombines TRBV27 with TRBJ2-7; 9 bases align to TRBD1. V was pared by 4 bases and J by 3 bases, with 7 bases of the junction left unmatched. Germline CDR1 is MNHEY and CDR2 is SMNVEV (reference sequence). The CDR3 contains 15 residues. Here the CDR3 DNA reads TGTGCCAGCAGTTCTTCCGGGACAGGGAACTACGAGCAGTACTTC. This encodes CASSSSGTGNYEQYF.

V and J are TRBV18 and TRBJ2-5; D ambiguous. Trimming left V 4 bases short and J 0 bases short, with 3 bases between. The V gene's germline CDR1 is KGHSH and CDR2 LQKENI. The CDR3 covers 12 residues. The CDR3 spells CASSHYQETQYF. The CDR3, as DNA: TGTGCCAGCTCACACTACCAAGAGACCCAGTACTTC.

V is TRBV9 and J is TRBJ2-1; weak D call: TRBD1 (6 bases). With 3 bases removed from V and 5 bases from J, the gap between germline ends came to 9 bases. The CDR3 runs 13 residues. CDR1 SGDLS and CDR2 YYNGEE come from the germline V gene. CDR3 region: CASSETGDNEQFF. The CDR3 DNA reads as TGTGCCAGCAGCGAGACAGGAGACAATGAGCAGTTCTTC.

The V call is TRBV28, the J call TRBJ2-7, with 8 bases identical to TRBD2. The trim removed 9 bases at V and 7 bases at J, leaving 11 bases unmatched. Per germline, CDR1 MDHEN and CDR2 SYDVKM. The CDR3 has 13 residues. CDR3 residues: CASSGGGRLEQYF. CDR3 nucleotide sequence: TGTGCCAGTTCCGGGGGGGGACGGTTGGAGCAGTACTTC. The variable domain in full, completed from reference TRBV28 and TRBJ2-7, reads DVKVTQSSRYLVKRTGEKVFLECVQDMDHENMFWYRQDPGLGLRLIYFSYDVKMKEKGDIPEGYSVSREKKERFSLILESASTNQTSMYLCASSGGGRLEQYFGPGTRLTVT.

The V call is TRBV29-1, the J call TRBJ2-3, with D possibly being TRBD2 (7 bases). Germline V gene data show CDR1 as SQVTM and CDR2 as ANQGSEA. The CDR3 covers 17 residues. Trimming shortened V by 1 base and J by 3 bases, and 20 bases separated the two germline ends. The CDR3 DNA follows: TGCAGCGTTGAAGTAAGGGCCTCGGGGGGCCTAACAGATACGCAGTATTTT. This encodes CSVEVRASGGLTDTQYF.

V and J are TRBV27 and TRBJ2-6; 11 nucleotides match TRBD2. V shed 5 bases and J 0 bases; nucleotides not matched to a gene: 3. Germline assignment: CDR1 MNHEY and CDR2 SMNVEV (reference sequence). The CDR3 runs 17 residues. The CDR3 nucleotides read TGTGCCAGCAGTGGGCTAGCGGGGGGCTCTGGGGCCAACGTCCTGACTTTC. Translation gives CASSGLAGGSGANVLTF.

A single count supports this clone. This rearrangement joins TRBV5-4 to TRBJ1-1; D may be TRBD1 (6 bases). The V gene lost 2 bases and the J gene lost 0 bases, with 11 bases spanning the gap. From germline, CDR1 is SGHNT and CDR2 YYREEE (reference sequence). The CDR3 length is 15 residues. CDR3 in DNA: TGTGCCAGCAGCTTACCCGGGACACTGAACACTGAAGCTTTCTTT. Encoded protein: CASSLPGTLNTEAFF.

The chain joins TRBV28 to TRBJ1-1; 7 nucleotides align to TRBD1. CDR3 length equals 15 residues. CDR1 and CDR2 from the germline V gene are MDHEN and SYDVKM. Trimming cost V 6 bases and J 0 bases; bases outside gene matches: 7. CDR3 sequence reads: CASRGTDTMNTEAFF. The CDR3, as DNA: TGTGCCAGCAGGGGGACAGACACCATGAACACTGAAGCTTTCTTT. The complete variable domain, with remaining parts taken from reference TRBV28 and TRBJ1-1, reads DVKVTQSSRYLVKRTGEKVFLECVQDMDHENMFWYRQDPGLGLRLIYFSYDVKMKEKGDIPEGYSVSREKKERFSLILESASTNQTSMYLCASRGTDTMNTEAFFGQGTRLTVV.

The CDR3 DNA follows: TGTGCCAGCAGATCCGGGACAGGGGCAGGGGAAAAACTGTTTTTT. Its translation: CASRSGTGAGEKLFF. The rearrangement uses TRBV28 and TRBJ1-4; 10 bases match TRBD1. V lost 6 bases to trimming and J lost 8 bases; unmatched junction nucleotides: 9. Germline-derived CDR1 and CDR2 are MDHEN and SYDVKM. There are 15 residues in the CDR3.

The rearrangement uses TRBV19 and TRBJ1-3; a possible D gene is TRBD1 (5 bases). Germline V gene lookup returns CDR1 LNHDA and CDR2 SQIVND (reference sequence). The CDR3 length is 14 residues. V shed 7 bases and J shed 4 bases, with 14 bases lying between them. The CDR3, as DNA: TGTGCCAGTATCCGGGGGTTGGGAGGAAACACCATATATTTT. This gives the protein CASIRGLGGNTIYF.

The chain recombines TRBV5-1 with TRBJ1-1, with D possibly matching TRBD1 (5 bases). Germline CDR1 reads SGHRS; CDR2 reads YFSETQ. V lost 2 bases and J 4 bases, leaving 12 bases between the germline ends. There are 14 residues in the CDR3. The CDR3 reads CASSFQGWATEAFF. As DNA, the CDR3 is TGCGCCAGCAGCTTCCAGGGTTGGGCCACTGAAGCTTTCTTT.

The V and J genes are TRBV3-1 (or the pseudogene TRBV3-2) and TRBJ2-3, with TRBD2 matching over 7 bases. Germline lookup yields CDR1 LGHDT and CDR2 YNNKEL (reference sequence). The trim removed 6 bases at V and 1 base at J, leaving 4 bases unmatched. The CDR3 runs 14 residues. The CDR3 loop reads CASSNGLGTDTQYF. DNA of the CDR3: TGTGCCAGCAGTAACGGACTAGGCACAGATACGCAGTATTTT.

This chain links TRBV2 with TRBJ2-3; 11 nucleotides line up with TRBD2. V gave up 6 bases and J gave up 0 bases; unmatched junction bases: 20. This CDR3 contains 21 residues. Germline CDR1 is SNHLY and CDR2 is FYNNEI. CDR3 DNA sequence: TGTGCCAGCAGGGGACCTAGCGGGGGGTCATCCGCCCCTTCTAGCACAGATACGCAGTATTTT. Translating it yields CASRGPSGGSSAPSSTDTQYF.

In its sample, this clone was seen once. This chain joins TRBV5-1 and TRBJ1-6, with D perhaps matching TRBD1 (6 bases). The CDR3 contains 14 residues. V was shortened by 3 bases and J by 9 bases, with 13 bases between the two germline ends. Germline-derived CDR1 and CDR2 are SGHRS and YFSETQ. The CDR3 is CASSSDRPFSPLHF. CDR3 bases: TGCGCCAGCAGCTCGGACAGACCCTTTTCACCCCTCCACTTT.

The rearrangement joins TRBV7-2 to TRBJ2-5; 9 nucleotides align to TRBD2. Germline loops: CDR1 SGHTA, CDR2 FQGNSA. This CDR3 spans 15 amino acids. With V trimmed by 1 base and J by 4 bases, 4 bases remained unmatched. DNA of the CDR3: TGTGCCAGCAGCTTAGGCGGGGGGGCCTTAGAGACCCAGTACTTC. It encodes CASSLGGGALETQYF.

The chain has TRBV28 and TRBJ1-4; 9 positions agree with TRBD1. V gave up 10 bases and J gave up 8 bases; unmatched junction bases: 5. Germline CDR1 and CDR2: MDHEN and SYDVKM. The CDR3 is 12 amino acids. CDR3 sequence reads: CAIRQGVEKLFF. CDR3 in DNA: TGTGCCATCAGACAGGGGGTGGAAAAACTGTTTTTT. The full variable domain, in which reference TRBV28 and TRBJ1-4 provide the parts outside the CDR3, is DVKVTQSSRYLVKRTGEKVFLECVQDMDHENMFWYRQDPGLGLRLIYFSYDVKMKEKGDIPEGYSVSREKKERFSLILESASTNQTSMYLCAIRQGVEKLFFGSGTQLSVL.

This clone was seen only a few times. The V gene is TRBV6-5, the J gene TRBJ1-5; no definite D call. The CDR3 loop spans 15 amino acids. The germline CDR1 and CDR2 sequences are MNHEY and SVGAGI. Trimming stripped 0 bases from V and 8 bases from J, with 14 bases between. This chain's CDR3 is CASSYSAGVKEPQHF. Here the CDR3 DNA reads TGTGCCAGCAGTTACTCAGCAGGTGTCAAGGAGCCCCAGCATTTT.

The chain has TRBV2 and TRBJ2-2; D might be TRBD2 (5 bases). There are 14 residues in the CDR3. V was trimmed by 6 bases and J by 5 bases, leaving 13 bases between them. Germline V lookup: CDR1 SNHLY, CDR2 FYNNEI. The CDR3 coding sequence is TGTGCCAGCAGGGCGGGCCCGTGGACCGGGGAGCTGTTTTTT. Translation gives CASRAGPWTGELFF.

The J gene is TRBJ1-5, the V gene TRBV27; 8 bases map to TRBD1. Unmatched junction bases numbered 13, after V lost 6 bases and J lost 0 bases. The germline V gene has CDR1 MNHEY and CDR2 SMNVEV (reference sequence). This CDR3 is built from 18 residues. The CDR3 here is CASRLTGAGGYSNQPQHF. The DNA of the CDR3 is TGTGCCAGCAGATTGACAGGGGCCGGGGGATATAGCAATCAGCCCCAGCATTTT.

V is TRBV3-1 (or the pseudogene TRBV3-2) and J is TRBJ2-7; a weak D match, TRBD1 (6 bases). Germline CDR1 LGHDT, CDR2 YNNKEL (reference sequence). The V end was cut by 0 bases, the J end by 4 bases, with 10 bases between. The CDR3 spans 14 residues. CDR3 in DNA: TGTGCCAGCAGCCAAGACAGGGGAATATACGAGCAGTACTTC. This gives the protein CASSQDRGIYEQYF.

The CDR3 loop is CASSQYYTSTDTQYF. The CDR3, as DNA: TGCGCCAGCAGCCAGTACTACACTAGCACAGATACGCAGTATTTT. V gene TRBV4-1 combines with J gene TRBJ2-3; D unresolved. V was shortened by 3 bases and J by 0 bases, with 10 bases between the two germline ends. This CDR3 spans 15 amino acids. The germline V gene has CDR1 MGHRA and CDR2 YSYEKL.

This chain connects TRBV21-1 to TRBJ1-1; the table's D gene call, TRBD1, was not cross checked with the DNA. TRBV21-1 is tagged as a pseudogene. There are 15 residues in the CDR3. CDR3 DNA: TGTGCCAGCAGCAGAGCTCGACAGCTGAACACTGAAGCTTTCTTT. Translation: CASSRARQLNTEAFF.

The chain couples TRBV6-2 or TRBV6-3 to TRBJ2-1; D perhaps matches TRBD2 (6 bases). The CDR3 consists of 18 residues. Trimming took off 2 bases at V and 7 bases at J, with 24 bases between the two ends. CDR1 and CDR2 (germline): MNHEY, SVGEGT. Written as DNA, the CDR3 is TGTGCCAGCAGTTACGGGTCGGGAGACCTCTACCGATCTAATGAGCAGTTCTTC. It translates to CASSYGSGDLYRSNEQFF.

The chain has TRBV4-3 and TRBJ1-1; D uncertain. CDR1 is LGHNA, CDR2 YSLEER, per germline. The length of the CDR3 is 11 residues. Trimming left V 1 base short and J 8 bases short, with 5 bases between. The CDR3 DNA sequence: TGCGCCAGCAGCCAAGCCTCCGAAGCTTTCTTT. Translation: CASSQASEAFF.

V gene TRBV4-1 combines with J gene TRBJ1-5; 7 nucleotides align to TRBD1. With V trimmed by 4 bases and J by 0 bases, 15 bases remained unmatched. The CDR3 covers 19 residues. The germline V gene has CDR1 MGHRA and CDR2 YSYEKL. The CDR3 region is CASSRIKGALDNSNQPQHF. CDR3 in DNA: TGCGCCAGCAGCCGTATCAAGGGGGCTCTCGATAATAGCAATCAGCCCCAGCATTTT.

V usage is TRBV6-5 and J usage is TRBJ2-7; D perhaps matches TRBD2 (5 bases). In germline, CDR1 is MNHEY, CDR2 SVGAGI. The CDR3 loop spans 15 amino acids. Trimming took off 6 bases at V and 1 base at J, with 16 bases between the two ends. This chain's CDR3 is CASRKRMEDSYEQYF. The CDR3 region has the DNA TGTGCCAGCAGGAAAAGAATGGAGGATTCCTACGAGCAGTACTTC.

The chain couples TRBV10-1 to TRBJ2-3; 11 bases are a match to TRBD2. There are 18 residues in the CDR3. The trim removed 6 bases at V and 5 bases at J, leaving 16 bases unmatched. CDR1 is WNHNN, CDR2 SYGVQD, per germline (reference sequence). DNA for the CDR3: TGCGCCAGCAGCGATCGTCGATTTAGCGGGGGGGCCGTAGATACGCAGTATTTT. Its translation is CASSDRRFSGGAVDTQYF.

The chain carries TRBV6-6 and TRBJ1-4, with D possibly TRBD1 on 6 matching bases. Trimming left V 1 base short and J 8 bases short, with 11 bases between. This CDR3 is 14 amino acids long. Germline values: CDR1 MNHNY, CDR2 SVGAGI (reference sequence). CDR3 DNA: TGTGCCAGCAGTTACTTGGGGACATCCGAAAAACTGTTTTTT. It translates to CASSYLGTSEKLFF.